Listed below are T cell receptor beta chains from one sample, sequenced in a study of beta chain features in type 1 diabetes. Assay used: immunoSEQ multiplex PCR; TCRdb lists only in-frame clones, some missing. The sample holds 350,000 to 400,000 clones, approximately 12% seen once. The sample consisted of naive CD4+ T cells from blood. These TCRs come from a young woman with type 1 diabetes. The CDR3 runs from the conserved cysteine through the conserved F or W. Each record gives: D gene, clone size, V gene, J gene, CDR3 protein, CDR3 DNA. The D gene is left open where the match is weak. For some rows the clone size is stated as once, few or many, or as a class when expanded; others skip it.

>.|.|TRBV23-1|TRBJ2-4
CASSQRALPAKNIQYF
TGCGCCAGCAGTCAACGCGCACTACCAGCCAAAAACATTCAGTACTTC
>TRBD1|.|TRBV6-5|TRBJ2-2
CASSSPRDSNTGELFF
TGTGCCAGCAGTTCCCCCAGGGACAGTAACACCGGGGAGCTGTTTTTT
>.|.|TRBV25-1|TRBJ2-7
CASSGVGGRSHEQYF
TGTGCCAGCAGCGGGGTTGGAGGCCGGAGCCACGAGCAGTACTTC
>TRBD1|.|TRBV4-1|TRBJ1-2
CASSKTGTGDGYTF
TGCGCCAGCAGCAAGACCGGGACAGGGGATGGCTACACCTTC
>.|.|TRBV7-6|TRBJ2-3
CASSLGEDRTDTQYF
TGTGCCAGCAGCTTAGGGGAGGATCGCACAGATACGCAGTATTTT
>.|.|TRBV28|TRBJ2-4
CASRGSGEAKNIQYF
TGTGCCAGCAGGGGGAGTGGGGAAGCCAAAAACATTCAGTACTTC
>TRBD2|few|TRBV11-3|TRBJ2-5
CASALAGGPRETQYF
TGTGCCAGCGCACTAGCGGGAGGGCCGAGGGAGACCCAGTACTTC
>.|.|TRBV5-1|TRBJ2-3
CASSLRGGTDTQYF
TGCGCCAGCAGCTTGAGGGGCGGCACAGATACGCAGTATTTT
>.|.|TRBV7-6|TRBJ1-2
CASSSFEGTDYGYTF
TGTGCCAGCAGCTCCTTCGAGGGTACGGACTATGGCTACACCTTC
>.|few|TRBV7-2|TRBJ1-4
CASSLDSLGLFF
TGTGCCAGCAGCTTAGACAGCTTGGGACTGTTTTTT
>.|.|TRBV18|TRBJ2-5
CASSPPGGGVSETQYF
TGTGCCAGCTCACCACCGGGGGGAGGAGTTTCAGAGACCCAGTACTTC
>TRBD1|.|TRBV28|TRBJ1-1
CASSPGTGEWAFF
TGTGCCAGCAGTCCAGGGACAGGAGAGTGGGCTTTCTTT
>TRBD1|few|TRBV18|TRBJ2-5
CASSGQVQETQYF
TGTGCCAGCTCGGGACAGGTGCAAGAGACCCAGTACTTC
>.|.|TRBV1|TRBJ2-1
CTSSYFRTSTERYNEQFF
TGCACCAGCAGCTACTTTCGGACTAGCACCGAGCGGTACAATGAGCAGTTCTTC
>.|few|TRBV6-5|TRBJ1-2
CASCQGPHNYGYTF
TGTGCCAGTTGTCAGGGGCCTCATAACTATGGCTACACCTTC
>.|few|TRBV5-4|TRBJ1-6
CASSAGQPLEAPLHF
TGTGCCAGCAGCGCAGGACAGCCTCTGGAGGCACCCCTCCACTTT
>.|.|TRBV21-1|TRBJ1-6
CASSKGGATNSPLHF
TGTGCCAGCAGCAAAGGAGGCGCCACTAATTCACCCCTCCACTTT
>.|.|TRBV21-1|TRBJ1-3
CASHSGNTIYF
TGTGCCAGCCACTCTGGAAACACCATATATTTT